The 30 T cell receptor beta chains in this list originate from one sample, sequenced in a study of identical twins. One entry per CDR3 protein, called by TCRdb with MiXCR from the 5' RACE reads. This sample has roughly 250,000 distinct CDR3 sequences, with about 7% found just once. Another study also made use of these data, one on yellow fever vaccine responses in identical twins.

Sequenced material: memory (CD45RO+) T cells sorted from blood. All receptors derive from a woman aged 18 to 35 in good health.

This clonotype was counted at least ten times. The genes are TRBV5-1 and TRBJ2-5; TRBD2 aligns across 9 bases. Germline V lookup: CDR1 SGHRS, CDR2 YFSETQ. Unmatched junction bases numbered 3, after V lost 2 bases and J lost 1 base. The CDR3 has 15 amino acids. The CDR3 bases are TGCGCCAGCAGCTTCTTACTAGCGGGCCAAGAGACCCAGTACTTC. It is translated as CASSFLLAGQETQYF.

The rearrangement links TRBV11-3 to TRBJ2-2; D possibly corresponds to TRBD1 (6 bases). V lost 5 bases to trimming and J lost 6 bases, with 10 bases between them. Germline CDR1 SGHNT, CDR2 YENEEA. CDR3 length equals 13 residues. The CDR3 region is CASSRGQSGELFF. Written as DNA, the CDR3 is TGTGCCAGCAGCCGAGGACAGTCCGGGGAGCTGTTTTTT.

CDR3 DNA: TGTGCCAGCAGTTCCCACGGTATAGCGCCCGGTGGGACAGATACGCAGTATTTT. Protein sequence: CASSSHGIAPGGTDTQYF. The rearrangement uses TRBV28 and TRBJ2-3; the D gene is possibly TRBD2 (5 bases). Germline CDR1 is MDHEN and CDR2 is SYDVKM. The CDR3 runs 18 residues. The V gene lost 4 bases and the J gene lost 3 bases, with 23 bases spanning the gap.

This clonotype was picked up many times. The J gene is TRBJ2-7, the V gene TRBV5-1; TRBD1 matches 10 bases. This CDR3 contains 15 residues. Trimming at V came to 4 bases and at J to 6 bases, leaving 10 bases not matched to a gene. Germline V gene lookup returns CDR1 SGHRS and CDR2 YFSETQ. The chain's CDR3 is CASSTTGTGVGEQYF. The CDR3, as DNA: TGCGCCAGCAGCACAACCGGGACAGGGGTAGGCGAGCAGTACTTC.

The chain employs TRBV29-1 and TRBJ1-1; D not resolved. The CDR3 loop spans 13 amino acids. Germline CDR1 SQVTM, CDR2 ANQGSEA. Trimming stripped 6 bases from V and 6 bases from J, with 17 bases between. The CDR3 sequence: CSVRPVSYSEAFF. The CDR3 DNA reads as TGCAGCGTCCGCCCCGTAAGCTACTCTGAAGCTTTCTTT.

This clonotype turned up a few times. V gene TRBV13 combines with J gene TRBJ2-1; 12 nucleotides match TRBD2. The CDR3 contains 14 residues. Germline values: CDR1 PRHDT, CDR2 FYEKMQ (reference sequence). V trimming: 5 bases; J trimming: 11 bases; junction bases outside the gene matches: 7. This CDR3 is CASSLGTSGLKQFF. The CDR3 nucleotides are TGTGCCAGCAGCCTCGGGACTAGCGGGCTAAAGCAGTTCTTC.

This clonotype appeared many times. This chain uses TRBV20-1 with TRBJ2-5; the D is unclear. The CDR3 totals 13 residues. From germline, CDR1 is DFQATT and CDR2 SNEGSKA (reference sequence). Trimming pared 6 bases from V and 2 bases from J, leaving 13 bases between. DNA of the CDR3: TGCAGTGCCCCCCCCTCAGGACAAGAGACCCAGTACTTC. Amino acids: CSAPPSGQETQYF.

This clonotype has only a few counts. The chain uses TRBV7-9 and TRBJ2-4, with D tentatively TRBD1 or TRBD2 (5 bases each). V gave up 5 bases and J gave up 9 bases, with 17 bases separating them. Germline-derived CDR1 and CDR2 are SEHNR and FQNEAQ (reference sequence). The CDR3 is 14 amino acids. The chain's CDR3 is CASSHPSGSVIQYF. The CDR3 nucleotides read TGTGCCAGCAGCCATCCATCAGGGAGTGTCATTCAGTACTTC.

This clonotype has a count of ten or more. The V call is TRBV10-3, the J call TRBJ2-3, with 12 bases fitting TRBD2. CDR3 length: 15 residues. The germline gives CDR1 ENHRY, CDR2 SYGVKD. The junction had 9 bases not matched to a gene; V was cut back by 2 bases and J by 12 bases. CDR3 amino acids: CAISEPRTSGILQYF. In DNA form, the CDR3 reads TGTGCCATCAGTGAGCCCCGGACTAGCGGGATCCTACAGTATTTT.

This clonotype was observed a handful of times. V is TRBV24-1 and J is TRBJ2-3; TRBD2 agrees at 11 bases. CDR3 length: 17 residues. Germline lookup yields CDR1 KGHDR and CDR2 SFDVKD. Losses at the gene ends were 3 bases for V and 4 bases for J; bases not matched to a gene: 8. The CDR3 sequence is CATSDNGAGLAADTQYF. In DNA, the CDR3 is TGTGCCACCAGTGATAATGGGGCGGGACTAGCGGCAGATACGCAGTATTTT.

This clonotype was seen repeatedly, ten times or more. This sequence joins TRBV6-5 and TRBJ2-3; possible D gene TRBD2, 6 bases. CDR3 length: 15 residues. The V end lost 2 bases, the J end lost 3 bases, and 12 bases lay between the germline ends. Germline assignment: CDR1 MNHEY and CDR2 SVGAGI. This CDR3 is CASSYKAGRTDTQYF. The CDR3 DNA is TGTGCCAGCAGTTACAAGGCAGGGAGGACAGATACGCAGTATTTT.

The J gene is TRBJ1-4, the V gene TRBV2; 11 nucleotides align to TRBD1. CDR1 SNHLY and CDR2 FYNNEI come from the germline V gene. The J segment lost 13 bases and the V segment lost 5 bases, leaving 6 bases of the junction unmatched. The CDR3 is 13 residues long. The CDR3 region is CASSWTGGERLFF. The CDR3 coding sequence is TGTGCCAGCAGTTGGACAGGGGGCGAGAGACTGTTTTTT.

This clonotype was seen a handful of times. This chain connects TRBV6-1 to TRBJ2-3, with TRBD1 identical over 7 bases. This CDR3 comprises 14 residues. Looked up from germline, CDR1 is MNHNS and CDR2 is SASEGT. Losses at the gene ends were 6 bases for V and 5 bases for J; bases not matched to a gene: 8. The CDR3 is CASRRQGLEDTQYF. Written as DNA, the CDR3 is TGTGCCAGCAGACGACAGGGATTAGAAGATACGCAGTATTTT.

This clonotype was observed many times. The DNA for the CDR3 is TGTGCCAGCACTACGGGGACAGGGGAGTCCGGGGAGCTGTTTTTT. Translation gives CASTTGTGESGELFF. The rearrangement links TRBV6-5 to TRBJ2-2; 10 nucleotides match TRBD1. The CDR3 loop spans 15 amino acids. The junction had 8 bases not matched to a gene; V was cut back by 7 bases and J by 6 bases. Germline CDR1 and CDR2: MNHEY and SVGAGI.

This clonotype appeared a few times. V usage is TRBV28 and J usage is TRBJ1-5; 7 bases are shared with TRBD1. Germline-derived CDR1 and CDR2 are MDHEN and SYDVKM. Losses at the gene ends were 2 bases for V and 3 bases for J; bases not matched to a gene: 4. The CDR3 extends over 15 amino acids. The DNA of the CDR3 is TGTGCCAGCAGTTTACCTACAGGGGACAATCAGCCCCAGCATTTT. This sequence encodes CASSLPTGDNQPQHF.

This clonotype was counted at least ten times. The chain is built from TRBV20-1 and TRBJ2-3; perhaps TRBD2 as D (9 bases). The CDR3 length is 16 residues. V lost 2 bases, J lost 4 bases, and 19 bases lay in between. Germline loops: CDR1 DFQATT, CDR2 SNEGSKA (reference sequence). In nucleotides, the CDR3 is TGCAGTGCTAGACCTAATAGCGGGGGACAGGCAGATACGCAGTATTTT. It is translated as CSARPNSGGQADTQYF.

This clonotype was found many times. The CDR3 region has the DNA TGTGCCAGCACCGCACCGGGACTAGGGAATGAGCAGTTCTTC. Amino acid sequence: CASTAPGLGNEQFF. V usage is TRBV11-2 and J usage is TRBJ2-1; TRBD2 aligns across 8 bases. The J segment lost 7 bases and the V segment lost 7 bases, leaving 9 bases of the junction unmatched. This CDR3 is built from 14 residues. The germline CDR1 and CDR2 sequences are SGHAT and FQNNGV.

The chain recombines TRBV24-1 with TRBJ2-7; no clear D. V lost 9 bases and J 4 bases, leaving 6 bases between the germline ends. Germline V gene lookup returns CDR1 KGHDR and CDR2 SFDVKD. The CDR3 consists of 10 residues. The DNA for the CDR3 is TGTGCCACCCGGAAGTACGAGCAGTACGTC. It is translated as CATRKYEQYV.

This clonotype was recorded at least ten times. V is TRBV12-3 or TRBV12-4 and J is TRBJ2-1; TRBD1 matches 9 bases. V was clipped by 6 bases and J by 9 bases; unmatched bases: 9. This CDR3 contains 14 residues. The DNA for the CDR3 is TGTGCCAGCAGGGGACAGGGTCTTTCCTTTGAGCAGTTCTTC. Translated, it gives CASRGQGLSFEQFF.

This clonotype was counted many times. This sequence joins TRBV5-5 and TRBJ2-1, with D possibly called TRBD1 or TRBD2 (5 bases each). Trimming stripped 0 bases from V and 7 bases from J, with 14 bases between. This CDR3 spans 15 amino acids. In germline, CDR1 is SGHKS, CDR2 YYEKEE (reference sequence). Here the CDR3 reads CASSLGSAGTNEQFF. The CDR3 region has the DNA TGTGCCAGCAGCTTGGGATCGGCAGGGACGAATGAGCAGTTCTTC.

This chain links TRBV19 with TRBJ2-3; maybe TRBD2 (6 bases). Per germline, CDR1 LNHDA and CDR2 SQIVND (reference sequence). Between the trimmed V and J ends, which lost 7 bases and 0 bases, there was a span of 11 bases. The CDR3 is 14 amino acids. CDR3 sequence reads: CASNPSGSTDTQYF. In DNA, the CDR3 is TGTGCCAGTAACCCAAGCGGGAGCACAGATACGCAGTATTTT.

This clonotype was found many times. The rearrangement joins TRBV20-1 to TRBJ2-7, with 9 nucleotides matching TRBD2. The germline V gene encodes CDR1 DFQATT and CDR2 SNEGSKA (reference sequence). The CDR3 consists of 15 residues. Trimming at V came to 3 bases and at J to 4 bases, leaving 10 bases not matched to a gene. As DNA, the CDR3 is TGCAGTGCTAGCTCTCCGGGGACTAGCCCATACGAGCAGTACGTC. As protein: CSASSPGTSPYEQYV.

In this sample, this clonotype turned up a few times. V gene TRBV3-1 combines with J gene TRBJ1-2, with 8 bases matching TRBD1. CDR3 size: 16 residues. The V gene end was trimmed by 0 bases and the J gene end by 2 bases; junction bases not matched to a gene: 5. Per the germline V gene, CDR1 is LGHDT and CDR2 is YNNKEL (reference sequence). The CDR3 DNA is TGTGCCAGCAGCCAAGAAAGGACAGGGATCAACTATGGCTACACCTTC. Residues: CASSQERTGINYGYTF.

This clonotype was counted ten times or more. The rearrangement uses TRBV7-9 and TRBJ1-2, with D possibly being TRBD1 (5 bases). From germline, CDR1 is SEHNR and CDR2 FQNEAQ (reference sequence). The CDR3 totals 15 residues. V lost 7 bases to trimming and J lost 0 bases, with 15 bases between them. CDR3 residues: CASISTTASNYGYTF. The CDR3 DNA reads TGTGCCAGCATTTCGACGACAGCCTCTAACTATGGCTACACCTTC. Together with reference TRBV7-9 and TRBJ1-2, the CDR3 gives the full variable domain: DTGVSQNPRHKITKRGQNVTFRCDPISEHNRLYWYRQTLGQGPEFLTYFQNEAQLEKSRLLSDRFSAERPKGSFSTLEIQRTEQGDSAMYLCASISTTASNYGYTFGSGTRLTVV.

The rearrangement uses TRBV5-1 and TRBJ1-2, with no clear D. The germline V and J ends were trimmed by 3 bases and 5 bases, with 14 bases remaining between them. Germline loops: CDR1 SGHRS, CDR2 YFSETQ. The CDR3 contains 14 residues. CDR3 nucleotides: TGCGCCAGCAGCTCAGAGGGTTTGGGGTATGGCTACACCTTC. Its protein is CASSSEGLGYGYTF.

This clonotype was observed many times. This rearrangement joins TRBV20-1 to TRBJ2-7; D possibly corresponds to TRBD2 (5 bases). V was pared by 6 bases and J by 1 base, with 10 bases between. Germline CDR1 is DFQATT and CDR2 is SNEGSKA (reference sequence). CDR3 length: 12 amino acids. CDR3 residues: CSAQDSSYEQYF. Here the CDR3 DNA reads TGCAGTGCCCAGGACTCATCCTACGAGCAGTACTTC.

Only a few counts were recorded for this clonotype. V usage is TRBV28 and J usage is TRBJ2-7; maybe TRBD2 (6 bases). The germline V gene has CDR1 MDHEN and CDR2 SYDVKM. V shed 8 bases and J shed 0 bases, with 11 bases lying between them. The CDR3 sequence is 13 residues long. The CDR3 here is CASLAPSSYEQYF. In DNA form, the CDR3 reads TGTGCCAGCCTAGCGCCGAGCTCCTACGAGCAGTACTTC.

The chain's CDR3 is CASSIFCGSIYEQYF. As DNA, the CDR3 is TGTGCCAGCAGCATTTTTTGCGGGAGCATCTACGAGCAGTACTTC. V usage is TRBV21-1 and J usage is TRBJ2-7. TRBV21-1 is a documented pseudogene. There are 15 residues in the CDR3.

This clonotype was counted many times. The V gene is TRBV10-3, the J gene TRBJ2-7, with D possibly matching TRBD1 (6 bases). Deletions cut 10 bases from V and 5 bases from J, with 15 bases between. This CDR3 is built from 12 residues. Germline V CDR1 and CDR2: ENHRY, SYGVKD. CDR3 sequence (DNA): TGTGCCACCTCGACAGGATTCCACGAGCAGTACTTC. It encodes CATSTGFHEQYF.

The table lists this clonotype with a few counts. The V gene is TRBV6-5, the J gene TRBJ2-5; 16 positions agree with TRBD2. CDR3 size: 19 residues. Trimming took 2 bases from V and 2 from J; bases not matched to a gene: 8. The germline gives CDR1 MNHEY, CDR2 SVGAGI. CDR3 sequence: CASSYGGLAGGRFQETQYF. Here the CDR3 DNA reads TGTGCCAGCAGTTACGGGGGACTAGCGGGAGGGCGTTTTCAAGAGACCCAGTACTTC.